This T cell receptor beta chain comes out of a study of T cells after yellow fever vaccination. TCRdb analysed the 5' RACE reads with MiXCR anew, one entry per CDR3 protein. The table lists 300,000 to 400,000 distinct CDR3 sequences, roughly 8.3% of them singletons, with under 20% in the top ten. This CDR3 has 16 residues. V was trimmed by 0 bases and J by 9 bases, leaving 15 bases between them. Looked up from germline, CDR1 is MGHRA and CDR2 is YSYEKL. This clonotype was counted a few times. Sequenced here: PBMCs, sampled more than 35 days after the first yellow fever vaccination. The chain carries TRBV4-1 and TRBJ1-6; perhaps TRBD1 as D (5 bases). This TCR came from a young man who received the YFV17D yellow fever vaccine. The CDR3 region is CASSQEGRGLGSPLHF. CDR3 nucleotide sequence: TGCGCCAGCAGCCAAGAAGGGCGGGGGTTAGGTTCACCCCTCCACTTT.